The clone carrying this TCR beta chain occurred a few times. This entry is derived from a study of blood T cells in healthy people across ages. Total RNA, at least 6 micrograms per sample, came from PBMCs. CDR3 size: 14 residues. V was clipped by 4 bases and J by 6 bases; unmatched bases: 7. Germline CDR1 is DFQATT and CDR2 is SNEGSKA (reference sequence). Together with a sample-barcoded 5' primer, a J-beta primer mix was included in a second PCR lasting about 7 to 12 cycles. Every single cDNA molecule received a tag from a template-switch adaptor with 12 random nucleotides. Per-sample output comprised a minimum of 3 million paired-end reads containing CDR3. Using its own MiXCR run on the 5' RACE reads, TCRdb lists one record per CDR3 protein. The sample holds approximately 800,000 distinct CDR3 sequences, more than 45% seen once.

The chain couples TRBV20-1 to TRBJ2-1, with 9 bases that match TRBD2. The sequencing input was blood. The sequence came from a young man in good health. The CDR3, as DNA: TGCAGTGCTAACCCCGCGGGAGGGACCAATGAGCAGTTCTTC. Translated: CSANPAGGTNEQFF.